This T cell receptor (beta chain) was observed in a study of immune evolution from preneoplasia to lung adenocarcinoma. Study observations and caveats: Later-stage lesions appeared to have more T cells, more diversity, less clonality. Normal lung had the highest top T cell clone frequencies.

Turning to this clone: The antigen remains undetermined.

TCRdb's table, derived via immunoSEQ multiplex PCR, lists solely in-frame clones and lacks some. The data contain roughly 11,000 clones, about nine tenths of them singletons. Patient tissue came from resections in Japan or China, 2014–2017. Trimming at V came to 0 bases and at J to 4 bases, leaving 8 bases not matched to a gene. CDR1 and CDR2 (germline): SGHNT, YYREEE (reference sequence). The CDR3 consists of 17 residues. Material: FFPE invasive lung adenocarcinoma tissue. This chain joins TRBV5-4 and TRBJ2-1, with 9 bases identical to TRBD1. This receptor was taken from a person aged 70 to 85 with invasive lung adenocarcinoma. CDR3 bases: TGTGCCAGCAGCTTGGGGGGGACAGGGAAGGAGTACAATGAGCAGTTCTTC. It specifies CASSLGGTGKEYNEQFF.